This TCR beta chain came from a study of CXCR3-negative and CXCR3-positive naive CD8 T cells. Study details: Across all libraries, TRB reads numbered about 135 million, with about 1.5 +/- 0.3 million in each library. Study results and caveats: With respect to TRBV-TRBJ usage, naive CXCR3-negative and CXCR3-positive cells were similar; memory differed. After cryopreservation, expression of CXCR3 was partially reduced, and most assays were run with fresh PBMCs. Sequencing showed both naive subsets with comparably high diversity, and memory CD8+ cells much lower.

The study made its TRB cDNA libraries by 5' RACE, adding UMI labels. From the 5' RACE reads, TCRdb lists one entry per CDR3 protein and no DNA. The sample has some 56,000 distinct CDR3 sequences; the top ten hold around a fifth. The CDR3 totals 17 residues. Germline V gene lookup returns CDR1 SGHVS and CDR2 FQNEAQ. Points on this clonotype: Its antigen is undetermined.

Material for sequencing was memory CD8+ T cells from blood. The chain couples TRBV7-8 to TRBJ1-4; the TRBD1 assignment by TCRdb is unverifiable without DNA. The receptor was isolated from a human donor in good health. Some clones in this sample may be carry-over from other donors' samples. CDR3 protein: CASSPGVYQLGGEKLFF.